The TCR beta chain described here comes from a study of blood T cell repertoires in COVID-19. The overall study: From T cells, B-cell-depleted T cells, or PBMCs came the material, which was cDNA or gDNA.

In the original analysis: Amplification of reference gene primers provided the estimated nucleated cell counts. Measured with immunoSEQ multiplex PCR; TCRdb has only the in-frame clones, and not every one. Clone size and V and J calls were adopted from that table, with D and trimming inferred from the DNA. The repertoire has 250,000 or so clones, about nine tenths of them found once; the top ten carry around 1%. The CDR3 has 19 amino acids. Germline CDR1 reads LNHDA; CDR2 reads SQIVND (reference sequence). The V end was cut by 5 bases, the J end by 0 bases, with 20 bases between. Participant-given clinical history determined each cohort assignment. Within the 2 weeks before study entry, each person in the exposed group met a COVID-19 case.

The chain has TRBV19 and TRBJ1-6; possible D gene TRBD1, 6 bases. Input material: PBMCs or T cells enriched from blood (not recorded which). This clonotype originated in a man aged 45-65 years who had been exposed to COVID-19. The CDR3: CASSVTWDTSSSYNSPLHF. The CDR3 nucleotides are TGTGCCAGTAGTGTCACTTGGGACACCTCGAGCTCCTATAATTCACCCCTCCACTTT.